This T cell receptor (beta chain) is from a study of shared clonotypes between healthy human individuals. Study conclusions and caveats: A reduction in generation probabilities was seen for non-shared clonotypes relative to those shared by all four donors.

Notes on this clone: What it binds is not known.

The table came from immunoSEQ multiplex PCR; TCRdb's copy has only in-frame clones and leaves some out. The data contain some 2,100,000 clones, about 92% of them singletons. V shed 0 bases and J shed 7 bases, with 10 bases lying between them. This CDR3 is 13 amino acids long. Germline CDR1 and CDR2: GTSNPN and SVGIG (reference sequence). Terminally differentiated effector memory CD45RA+ cells were left out of the naive CD8 fraction, which was CD45RO-negative and positively selected for CCR7. Adults of Caucasian background living in Nashville, Tennessee made up all donors. The receptor was isolated from a man between 18 and 35 years old in good health. Some clones in this sample may be carry-over from other donors' samples. The chain couples TRBV30 to TRBJ2-4; a possible D gene is TRBD2 (5 bases). The sample was naive CD8+ T cells from PBMCs. The CDR3 DNA reads TGTGCCTGGAGTGTACGGGGTGGCAACATTCAGTACTTC. Its translation: CAWSVRGGNIQYF.